These 29 T cell receptor beta chains originate from one sample sequenced in a study of identical twins. MiXCR was run by TCRdb on the 5' RACE reads, yielding one entry per CDR3 protein. The sample contains 420,000 or so distinct CDR3 sequences, 15% to 20% of which appear only once. The sample taken for sequencing was naive T cells sorted from blood. Source of these receptors: a man aged 45-65 years in good health.

This clonotype was seen a few times. Written as DNA, the CDR3 is TGCAGTGCAGACAGACAGGGGGATCAGCCCCAGCATTTT. It translates to CSADRQGDQPQHF. The rearrangement links TRBV20-1 to TRBJ1-5, with TRBD1 matching 9 bases. V lost 6 bases, J lost 5 bases, and 5 bases stayed unmatched. The CDR3 consists of 13 residues. From germline, CDR1 is DFQATT and CDR2 SNEGSKA (reference sequence).

This clonotype was observed a handful of times. This chain joins TRBV6-2 or TRBV6-3 and TRBJ2-1, with 10 nucleotides matching TRBD2. CDR3 size: 17 residues. V gave up 4 bases and J gave up 3 bases; unmatched junction bases: 9. Germline V gene data show CDR1 as MNHEY and CDR2 as SVGEGT. The CDR3 is CASSFLAGASGYNEQFF. CDR3 in DNA: TGTGCCAGCAGTTTCCTAGCGGGAGCTAGTGGCTACAATGAGCAGTTCTTC.

This clonotype came up many times. The V and J genes are TRBV13 and TRBJ2-5, with 8 bases matching TRBD2. Germline V lookup: CDR1 PRHDT, CDR2 FYEKMQ (reference sequence). V gave up 0 bases and J gave up 4 bases; unmatched junction bases: 10. The CDR3 covers 17 residues. CDR3 protein: CASSLGTGGPSGETQYF. The CDR3 coding sequence is TGTGCCAGCAGCTTAGGGACGGGAGGGCCCTCGGGAGAGACCCAGTACTTC. Using reference TRBV13 and TRBJ2-5 for the parts outside the CDR3, the full variable domain is AAGVIQSPRHLIKEKRETATLKCYPIPRHDTVYWYQQGPGQDPQFLISFYEKMQSDKGSIPDRFSAQQFSDYHSELNMSSLELGDSALYFCASSLGTGGPSGETQYFGPGTRLLVL.

V gene TRBV2 combines with J gene TRBJ2-2; no clear D gene. Trimming removed 7 bases at V and 1 base at J, with 10 bases between. CDR3 length: 14 residues. The germline V gene encodes CDR1 SNHLY and CDR2 FYNNEI. This CDR3 reads CASTLGRNTGELFF. CDR3 bases: TGTGCCAGCACCCTCGGTCGGAACACCGGGGAGCTGTTTTTT.

The chain recombines TRBV28 with TRBJ2-3, with 7 positions matching TRBD2. The CDR3 has 14 residues. Germline CDR1 is MDHEN and CDR2 is SYDVKM. J gave up 5 bases and V 7 bases, and 9 bases lay outside the gene matches. CDR3 nucleotide sequence: TGTGCCAGCACCCTCTGGGGGGGGAGAGATACGCAGTATTTT. As protein: CASTLWGGRDTQYF.

This clonotype has a count of ten or more. V is TRBV11-1 and J is TRBJ2-2; D might be TRBD1 (7 bases). Trimming took off 2 bases at V and 4 bases at J, with 11 bases between the two ends. Per germline, CDR1 SGHAT and CDR2 FQDESV (reference sequence). The CDR3 spans 15 residues. The CDR3 region is CASSLTQGGTGELFF. Written as DNA, the CDR3 is TGTGCCAGCAGCTTAACCCAGGGGGGCACCGGGGAGCTGTTTTTT.

This clonotype was seen at least ten times. This chain uses TRBV6-1 with TRBJ2-3; no clear D gene. Germline CDR1 and CDR2: MNHNS and SASEGT. The CDR3 is made up of 14 amino acids. V lost 2 bases and J 3 bases, leaving 9 bases between the germline ends. DNA for the CDR3: TGTGCCAGCAGTGAACGGCTAGTAACAGATACGCAGTATTTT. As protein: CASSERLVTDTQYF.

In its sample, this clonotype was seen a few times. The conserved closing phenylalanine or tryptophan is absent in this CDR3, likely reflecting a read error. The limits of the CDR3 on the DNA are not certain, so only TCRdb's listed CDR3 is given. CDR3 amino acids: CASSSSTRWEV. This chain joins TRBV28 and TRBJ2-1; the table's TRBD2 call for D was not verified on the DNA. Termini included, the CDR3 measures 11 amino acids. Germline V gives CDR1 MDHEN, CDR2 SYDVKM.

This clonotype was observed a handful of times. This sequence joins TRBV12-3 or TRBV12-4 and TRBJ2-6, with D uncertain. The CDR3 runs to 15 residues. Trimming shortened V by 3 bases and J by 0 bases, and 6 bases separated the two germline ends. In DNA form, the CDR3 reads TGTGCCAGCAGTTTTTTCAGCTCTGGGGCCAACGTCCTGACTTTC. Its translation: CASSFFSSGANVLTF.

In its sample, this clonotype was seen many times. The rearrangement uses TRBV4-3 and TRBJ2-3; either TRBD1 or TRBD2 may supply D (5 bases each). The V gene's germline CDR1 is LGHNA and CDR2 YSLEER. This CDR3 region has 18 residues. V lost 0 bases, J lost 2 bases, and 18 bases lay in between. CDR3 amino acids: CASSQDGPRGVTTDTQYF. CDR3 nucleotides: TGCGCCAGCAGCCAAGATGGCCCCAGAGGGGTCACCACAGATACGCAGTATTTT.

This clonotype occurred a few times. J is TRBJ2-2 and V is TRBV4-1, with TRBD2 as a possible D gene (5 bases). With 4 bases removed from V and 4 bases from J, the gap between germline ends came to 16 bases. Germline V gene data show CDR1 as MGHRA and CDR2 as YSYEKL. The CDR3 is made up of 16 amino acids. The CDR3 region is CASSPAGWDGTGELFF. CDR3 nucleotides: TGCGCCAGCAGCCCGGCGGGTTGGGATGGCACCGGGGAGCTGTTTTTT.

This clonotype has a count of ten or more. This chain's CDR3 is CASSLDASGGAFETQYF. The DNA of the CDR3 is TGTGCCAGCAGCTTAGATGCTAGCGGGGGGGCCTTCGAGACCCAGTACTTC. The rearrangement uses TRBV11-2 and TRBJ2-5; 12 bases fit TRBD2. Trimming removed 0 bases from V and 5 bases from J; junction bases left unmatched: 7. The CDR3 is 17 residues long. Germline loops: CDR1 SGHAT, CDR2 FQNNGV.

At least ten counts were recorded for this clonotype. This chain links TRBV4-1 with TRBJ2-5; no firm D call. From germline, CDR1 is MGHRA and CDR2 YSYEKL. With 3 bases removed from V and 8 bases from J, the gap between germline ends came to 16 bases. There are 14 residues in the CDR3. CDR3 coding DNA: TGCGCCAGCAGCCAGAAGGGAATCCAGGATACCCAGTACTTC. It is translated as CASSQKGIQDTQYF.

The chain carries TRBV12-3 or TRBV12-4 and TRBJ2-7; perhaps TRBD2 as D (6 bases). Trimming stripped 7 bases from V and 0 bases from J, with 16 bases between. CDR3 length: 15 amino acids. The CDR3 sequence: CASTKRSGLSYEQYF. In nucleotides, the CDR3 is TGTGCCAGCACCAAACGCTCGGGACTCTCCTACGAGCAGTACTTC.

This clonotype was seen only a few times. This chain connects TRBV23-1 to TRBJ2-1; 8 nucleotides align to TRBD2. TRBV23-1 is filed as an ORF, its function uncertain. This CDR3 is 14 amino acids long. The junction had 6 bases not matched to a gene; V was cut back by 5 bases and J by 6 bases. In nucleotides, the CDR3 is TGCGCCAGCAGTAGGGGACTAGGTGTCAATGAGCAGTTCTTC. It is translated as CASSRGLGVNEQFF.

This clonotype was found a few times. This chain uses TRBV5-1 with TRBJ2-5; 7 bases are a match to TRBD1. The CDR3 consists of 15 residues. Germline V gives CDR1 SGHRS, CDR2 YFSETQ. Unmatched junction bases numbered 6, after V lost 0 bases and J lost 4 bases. The CDR3 is CASSLGGDSSETQYF. The CDR3 DNA reads TGCGCCAGCAGCTTGGGAGGGGACAGTTCAGAGACCCAGTACTTC.

This clonotype was found a few times. This chain joins TRBV7-9 and TRBJ1-1; D might be TRBD1 (5 bases). The CDR3 has 15 residues. Germline lookup yields CDR1 SEHNR and CDR2 FQNEAQ (reference sequence). Trimming took 4 bases from V and 0 from J, leaving 12 bases between them. DNA for the CDR3: TGTGCCAGCAGCTCCCCAGGGACTTTGAACACTGAAGCTTTCTTT. Translation: CASSSPGTLNTEAFF.

The J gene is TRBJ2-7, the V gene TRBV30; tentatively, D is TRBD2 (5 bases). This CDR3 region has 15 residues. The germline V gene encodes CDR1 GTSNPN and CDR2 SVGIG (reference sequence). V was shortened by 3 bases and J by 3 bases, with 18 bases between the two germline ends. CDR3 nucleotides: TGTGCCTGGAGCCCTGGGAACGAGGGTCACTACGAGCAGTACTTC. Its protein is CAWSPGNEGHYEQYF.

The chain combines TRBV28 with TRBJ1-1; 8 nucleotides line up with TRBD1. Germline V gene sequence: CDR1 MDHEN, CDR2 SYDVKM. V lost 6 bases, J lost 8 bases, and 17 bases stayed unmatched. This CDR3 has 16 residues. For the CDR3, the DNA is TGTGCCAGCAGGCCCCCGAGGACAGGGCTGGTCGACGAAGCTTTCTTT. Its translation is CASRPPRTGLVDEAFF.

The chain carries TRBV28 and TRBJ2-3; possible D gene TRBD1, 6 bases. The CDR3 spans 14 residues. The germline V and J ends were trimmed by 6 bases and 6 bases, with 16 bases remaining between them. Germline CDR1 is MDHEN and CDR2 is SYDVKM. The DNA for the CDR3 is TGTGCCAGCAGCCGGGACATCGGGTTGGATACGCAGTATTTT. Protein product: CASSRDIGLDTQYF. The full variable domain, rest sourced from reference TRBV28 and TRBJ2-3, is DVKVTQSSRYLVKRTGEKVFLECVQDMDHENMFWYRQDPGLGLRLIYFSYDVKMKEKGDIPEGYSVSREKKERFSLILESASTNQTSMYLCASSRDIGLDTQYFGPGTRLTVL.

This CDR3 is CASSLGPGTGSYEQYF. In DNA, the CDR3 is TGCGCCAGCAGCTTAGGGCCCGGGACAGGGTCTTACGAGCAGTACTTC. The chain uses TRBV5-1 and TRBJ2-7, with 9 bases lining up with TRBD1. V shed 2 bases and J 4 bases; nucleotides not matched to a gene: 10. The CDR3 is made up of 16 amino acids. Germline CDR1 and CDR2: SGHRS and YFSETQ. Filled out from reference TRBV5-1 and TRBJ2-7, the complete variable domain reads KAGVTQTPRYLIKTRGQQVTLSCSPISGHRSVSWYQQTPGQGLQFLFEYFSETQRNKGNFPGRFSGRQFSNSRSEMNVSTLELGDSALYLCASSLGPGTGSYEQYFGPGTRLTVT.

The chain combines TRBV5-1 with TRBJ2-3, with 8 positions matching TRBD1. The CDR3 has 16 residues. CDR1 is SGHRS, CDR2 YFSETQ, per germline. V lost 5 bases to trimming and J lost 3 bases; unmatched junction nucleotides: 11. CDR3 region: CASRSITGGITDTQYF. In nucleotides, the CDR3 is TGCGCCAGCAGATCGATTACAGGGGGAATAACAGATACGCAGTATTTT.

A few counts support this clonotype. This chain connects TRBV20-1 to TRBJ1-1, with TRBD1 matching 11 bases. The CDR3 extends over 14 amino acids. CDR1 is DFQATT, CDR2 SNEGSKA, per germline (reference sequence). The junction had 4 bases not matched to a gene; V was cut back by 2 bases and J by 5 bases. CDR3: CSARKGTGGTEAFF. The DNA of the CDR3 is TGCAGTGCTAGAAAAGGGACAGGGGGTACTGAAGCTTTCTTT.

The V gene is TRBV5-1, the J gene TRBJ2-5; 9 bases are a match to TRBD1. CDR3 length equals 14 residues. With 2 bases clipped from V and 6 bases from J, the junction kept 5 bases outside the gene matches. Germline V gives CDR1 SGHRS, CDR2 YFSETQ. The CDR3, as DNA: TGCGCCAGCAGCTTAGGGACAGGGTGGAAGACCCAGTACTTC. The encoded protein is CASSLGTGWKTQYF.

As concerns this clonotype: At one end the junction does not follow the germline gene, possibly because of a read error. The V and J genes are TRBV5-5 and TRBJ2-1; 7 bases align to TRBD2. From germline, CDR1 is SGHKS and CDR2 YYEKEE (reference sequence). CDR3 length: 15 amino acids. The CDR3 coding sequence is TGTGCCTGCAGCTTGGATCGGGCGGGGGACAATGAGCAGTTCTTC. It translates to CACSLDRAGDNEQFF.

This clonotype was seen repeatedly, ten times or more. The chain couples TRBV6-1 to TRBJ2-4; possible D gene TRBD2, 5 bases. The CDR3 is made up of 14 amino acids. V gave up 6 bases and J gave up 0 bases, with 9 bases separating them. From germline, CDR1 is MNHNS and CDR2 SASEGT. DNA of the CDR3: TGTGCCAGCAGCCTCGGGATAGCCAAAAACATTCAGTACTTC. It encodes CASSLGIAKNIQYF.

This clonotype came up a few times. The chain links TRBV20-1 to TRBJ1-1; D is uncertain. V was cut by 2 bases and J by 1 base, with 5 bases left in between. CDR3 length equals 12 residues. Germline V gives CDR1 DFQATT, CDR2 SNEGSKA (reference sequence). The CDR3 protein is CSARYENTEAFF. DNA of the CDR3: TGCAGTGCTAGATATGAGAACACTGAAGCTTTCTTT.

The CDR3 spells CSATGLAGPLGQYF. The CDR3 bases are TGCAGTGCTACCGGACTAGCGGGGCCTCTAGGGCAGTACTTC. This rearrangement joins TRBV20-1 to TRBJ2-7; 12 positions match TRBD2. CDR3 size: 14 residues. CDR1 DFQATT and CDR2 SNEGSKA come from the germline V gene (reference sequence). V shed 4 bases and J 9 bases; nucleotides not matched to a gene: 10.

This chain links TRBV20-1 with TRBJ1-1; D gene uncertain. With 4 bases removed from V and 1 base from J, the gap between germline ends came to 7 bases. CDR1 DFQATT and CDR2 SNEGSKA come from the germline V gene (reference sequence). The CDR3 runs 12 residues. The CDR3, as DNA: TGCAGTGCTACGGCCCGGAACACTGAAGCTTTCTTT. Translation gives CSATARNTEAFF.